This TCR beta chain was identified during a study of long-term antiretroviral therapy in people with HIV. The immunoSEQ assay was v3.0, run at survey level. Produced via immunoSEQ multiplex PCR; TCRdb's table is partial and in-frame only. This sample has about 39,000 clones; 86% occur once, and the top ten carry about 4.2%. Germline CDR1 is MGHDK and CDR2 is SYGVNS. There are 13 residues in the CDR3. Trimming took 8 bases from V and 6 from J, leaving 14 bases between them. In regard to this clone: The antigen is not known.

Broader study findings: Clones with expansion before ART led the repertoire at all time points.

The TCR was taken from a woman in her late teens or twenties with HIV. The V call is TRBV25-1, the J call TRBJ2-1, with D perhaps matching TRBD2 (5 bases). Sequencing used unsorted PBMCs, obtained just before starting antiretroviral therapy. CDR3 nucleotide sequence: TGTGCCAGCGGCCGAGGCGGGTTCAATGAGCAGTTCTTC. It yields the protein CASGRGGFNEQFF.